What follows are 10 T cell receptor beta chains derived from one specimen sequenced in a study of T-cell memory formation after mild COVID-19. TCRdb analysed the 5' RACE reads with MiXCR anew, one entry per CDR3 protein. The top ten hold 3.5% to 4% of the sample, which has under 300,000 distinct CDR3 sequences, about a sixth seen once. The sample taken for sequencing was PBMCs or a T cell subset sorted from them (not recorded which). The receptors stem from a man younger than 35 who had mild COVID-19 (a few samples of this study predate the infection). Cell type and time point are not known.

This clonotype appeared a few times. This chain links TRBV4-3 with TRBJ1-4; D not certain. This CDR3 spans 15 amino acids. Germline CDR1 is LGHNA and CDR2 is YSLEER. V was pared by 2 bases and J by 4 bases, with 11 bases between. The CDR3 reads CASSQHRAFNEKLFF. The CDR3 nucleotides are TGCGCCAGCAGCCAACACCGGGCTTTTAATGAAAAACTGTTTTTT.

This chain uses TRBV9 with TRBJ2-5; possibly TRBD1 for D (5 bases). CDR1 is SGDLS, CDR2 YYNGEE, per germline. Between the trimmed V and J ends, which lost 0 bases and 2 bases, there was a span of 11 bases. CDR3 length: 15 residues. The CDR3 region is CASSVEGHSQETQYF. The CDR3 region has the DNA TGTGCCAGCAGCGTAGAAGGACACTCGCAAGAGACCCAGTACTTC.

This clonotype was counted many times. This CDR3 reads CASSRKLSSGTATRYNEQFF. CDR3 sequence (DNA): TGCGCCAGCAGCCGCAAACTCAGTTCCGGGACAGCGACCAGATACAATGAGCAGTTCTTC. The V gene is TRBV4-3, the J gene TRBJ2-1; 7 bases line up with TRBD1. V dropped 4 bases and J dropped 4; count of bases not matched to a gene: 22. Germline V gene lookup returns CDR1 LGHNA and CDR2 YSLEER. The CDR3 has 20 amino acids.

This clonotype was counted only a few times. The CDR3 region has the DNA TGTGCCAGCAGCCACATAGGAAGAGGACAGTACCTTGGAAACACCATATATTTT. This encodes CASSHIGRGQYLGNTIYF. V and J are TRBV9 and TRBJ1-3, with TRBD1 as a possible D gene (6 bases). This CDR3 spans 18 amino acids. V lost 4 bases and J 3 bases, leaving 23 bases between the germline ends. Germline CDR1 is SGDLS and CDR2 is YYNGEE.

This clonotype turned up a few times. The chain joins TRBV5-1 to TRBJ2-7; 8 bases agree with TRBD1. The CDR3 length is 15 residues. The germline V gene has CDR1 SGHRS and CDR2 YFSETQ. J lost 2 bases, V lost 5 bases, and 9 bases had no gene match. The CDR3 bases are TGCGCCAGCAGTATACAGGGGGTGGCGACCTACGAGCAGTACTTC. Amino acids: CASSIQGVATYEQYF.

CDR3 nucleotide sequence: TGTGCCAGCAGTTCAAGACCCCGATTCGGACAGGGTCTTCCTGGGGCCAACGTCCTGACTTTC. This encodes CASSSRPRFGQGLPGANVLTF. The chain links TRBV12-3 or TRBV12-4 to TRBJ2-6; TRBD1 aligns across 8 bases. The CDR3 consists of 21 residues. Germline trimming cut 4 bases from V and 2 bases from J; bases unmatched to any gene: 19.

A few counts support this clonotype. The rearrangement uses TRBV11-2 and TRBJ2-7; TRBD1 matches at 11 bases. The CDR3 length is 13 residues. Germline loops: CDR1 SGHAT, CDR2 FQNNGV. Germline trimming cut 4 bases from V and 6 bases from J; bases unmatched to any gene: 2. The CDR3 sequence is CASSSGQGAEQYV. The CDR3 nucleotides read TGTGCCAGCAGCTCCGGACAGGGGGCCGAGCAGTACGTC.

CDR3 residues: CASSPRGQIYEQYF. The DNA for the CDR3 is TGTGCCAGCAGCCCGAGGGGACAGATCTACGAGCAGTACTTC. The genes are TRBV7-2 and TRBJ2-7, with 7 positions matching TRBD1. After removal of 5 bases from V and 3 bases from J, the junction contained 7 bases not matched to a gene. The CDR3 totals 14 residues. Germline V CDR1 and CDR2: SGHTA, FQGNSA. Full variable domain (outside the CDR3, taken from reference TRBV7-2 and TRBJ2-7): GAGVSQSPSNKVTEKGKDVELRCDPISGHTALYWYRQSLGQGLEFLIYFQGNSAPDKSGLPSDRFSAERTGGSVSTLTIQRTQQEDSAVYLCASSPRGQIYEQYFGPGTRLTVT.

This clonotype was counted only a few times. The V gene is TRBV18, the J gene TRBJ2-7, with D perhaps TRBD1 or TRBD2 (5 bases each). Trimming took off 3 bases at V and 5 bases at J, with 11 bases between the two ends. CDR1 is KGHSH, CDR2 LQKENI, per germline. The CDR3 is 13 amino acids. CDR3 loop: CASSPTGTHEQYV. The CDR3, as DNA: TGTGCCAGCTCACCCACTGGGACCCACGAGCAGTACGTC.

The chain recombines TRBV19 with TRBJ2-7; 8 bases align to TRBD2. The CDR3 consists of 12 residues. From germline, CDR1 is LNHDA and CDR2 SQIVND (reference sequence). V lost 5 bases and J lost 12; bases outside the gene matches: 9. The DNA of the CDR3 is TGTGCCAGTAGTGTGTCGCGGGGGGCCCTGTACTTC. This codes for CASSVSRGALYF.